This TCR beta chain was observed in a study of control samples from healthy donors and cancer patients. Method: immunoSEQ multiplex PCR; TCRdb's copy keeps in-frame clones and lacks some. Found here are around 26,000 clones, roughly four fifths of them singletons; the top ten hold about 23%. The TCR was taken from a man aged 55 to 70 with colorectal cancer. The specimen sequenced was PBMCs.

CDR3 nucleotide sequence: TGTGCCAGTAGGGGAGGGATTGCTAACTATGGCTACACCTTC. Protein product: CASRGGIANYGYTF. The V gene is TRBV19, the J gene TRBJ1-2; D remains unclear. Germline V gene data show CDR1 as LNHDA and CDR2 as SQIVND (reference sequence). CDR3 length: 14 residues. Trimming shortened V by 6 bases and J by 0 bases, and 11 bases separated the two germline ends.